The clone carrying this T cell receptor (beta chain) came up many times. Its matching antigen is unknown. The template, 500 ng total RNA, yielded TCR beta cDNA made with a constant-region primer. Three nested multiplex PCR rounds, a slightly modified ARM-PCR method, built the TCR beta libraries. Use of TRBV1-TRBV30 forward primers with a C-beta reverse primer characterized the first two PCR rounds, which lasted around 11 cycles each. TCRdb itself ran the multiplex PCR reads through MiXCR, one entry per CDR3 protein. This table holds 55,000 or so distinct CDR3 sequences, 70% to 85% found once. The sample belongs to a study of tumor-infiltrating lymphocytes in primary liver carcinoma. Findings and limits, study-wide: Tumor-adjacent and tumor-blood pairs shared less of their repertoires than tumor region pairs shared.

The germline CDR1 and CDR2 sequences are MNHEY and SVGAGI. The V end lost 2 bases, the J end lost 2 bases, and 0 bases lay between the germline ends. The length of the CDR3 is 12 residues. Bulk tissue was left unsorted, and RNA and DNA were co-extracted from around 18-30 mg of it. Through surgical resection, the patients' primary liver carcinoma was treated. Those patients suffered from chronic HBV infection and were treatment-naive. The sequencing sample was made of liver tumor tissue from sampling region 2. Described subset: tumor region T2, inferior pole. The clonotype originates from a man aged 35 to 55 with primary liver carcinoma and hepatitis B virus infection. The chain combines TRBV6-5 with TRBJ2-2; D not resolved. CDR3 DNA sequence: TGTGCCAGCAGTTACAACACCGGGGAGCTGTTTTTT. It specifies CASSYNTGELFF.